The 12 T cell receptor beta chains listed next were all sequenced from one sample in a study of cytomegalovirus exposure and HLA in healthy donors. The PCR employed 60 Vbeta primers together with 13 Jbeta primers. Produced via immunoSEQ multiplex PCR; TCRdb's table is partial and in-frame only. The table has 140,000 to 150,000 clones, 60% to 75% seen once. Sequencing was performed on PBMCs. These receptors all stem from a man aged 25 to 40 in good health and CMV-seronegative.

The chain couples TRBV7-9 to TRBJ2-3; possibly TRBD2 for D (6 bases). Between the trimmed V and J ends, which lost 3 bases and 2 bases, there was a span of 15 bases. Germline V gives CDR1 SEHNR, CDR2 FQNEAQ (reference sequence). The length of the CDR3 is 16 residues. The CDR3, as DNA: TGTGCCAGCAGCTTGGGGGGTGGCCACTCCACAGATACGCAGTATTTT. It specifies CASSLGGGHSTDTQYF.

This clone was found a few times. The J gene is TRBJ2-5, the V gene TRBV5-4; 8 nucleotides line up with TRBD1. V was clipped by 0 bases and J by 3 bases; unmatched bases: 7. Germline values: CDR1 SGHNT, CDR2 YYREEE (reference sequence). The length of the CDR3 is 16 residues. The CDR3 spells CASSLAAGGWEETQYF. CDR3 nucleotide sequence: TGTGCCAGCAGCTTGGCCGCAGGGGGCTGGGAAGAGACCCAGTACTTC.

J is TRBJ2-3 and V is TRBV5-1; tentatively, D is TRBD2 (5 bases). The CDR3 runs to 14 residues. Trimming shortened V by 4 bases and J by 1 base, and 10 bases separated the two germline ends. Germline-derived CDR1 and CDR2 are SGHRS and YFSETQ. The DNA for the CDR3 is TGCGCCAGCAGCGAGGGTGTGGGCACAGATACGCAGTATTTT. Translating it yields CASSEGVGTDTQYF.

The chain couples TRBV11-2 to TRBJ1-4, with 9 bases fitting TRBD1. V lost 4 bases, J lost 4 bases, and 4 bases stayed unmatched. The CDR3 covers 15 residues. Germline CDR1 and CDR2: SGHAT and FQNNGV. Written as DNA, the CDR3 is TGTGCCAGCAGCTCTCCGGGACAGGGTAATGAAAAACTGTTTTTT. The encoded protein is CASSSPGQGNEKLFF. Filled out from reference TRBV11-2 and TRBJ1-4, the complete variable domain reads EAGVAQSPRYKIIEKRQSVAFWCNPISGHATLYWYQQILGQGPKLLIQFQNNGVVDDSQLPKDRFSAERLKGVDSTLKIQPAKLEDSAVYLCASSSPGQGNEKLFFGSGTQLSVL.

This chain links TRBV5-1 with TRBJ2-3; a possible D gene is TRBD2 (6 bases). The V and J ends lost 1 base and 0 bases respectively, with 6 bases between them. The length of the CDR3 is 14 residues. In germline, CDR1 is SGHRS, CDR2 YFSETQ. The DNA of the CDR3 is TGCGCCAGCAGCTTGAGCGGGAGCACAGATACGCAGTATTTT. It is translated as CASSLSGSTDTQYF.

Only a few counts were recorded for this clone. Other DNA sequences in the sample encode the same CDR3. The V and J genes are TRBV2 and TRBJ1-1; weak D call: TRBD1 (6 bases). The CDR3 spans 16 residues. From germline, CDR1 is SNHLY and CDR2 FYNNEI. The germline V and J ends were trimmed by 5 bases and 4 bases, with 20 bases remaining between them. The CDR3 region has the DNA TGTGCCAGCAGTCTCCTCCCCCCGGGACAAGCCACTGAAGCTTTCTTT. The encoded protein is CASSLLPPGQATEAFF.

J is TRBJ2-1 and V is TRBV5-1, with TRBD2 matching over 11 bases. Germline CDR1 and CDR2: SGHRS and YFSETQ. V lost 3 bases to trimming and J lost 4 bases; unmatched junction nucleotides: 9. This CDR3 comprises 17 residues. In DNA, the CDR3 is TGCGCCAGCAGCTCCGGCTACTCTAGCGGGGGGTACAATGAGCAGTTCTTC. Translation gives CASSSGYSSGGYNEQFF.

The J gene is TRBJ2-7, the V gene TRBV18, with D tentatively TRBD1 (7 bases). The CDR3 consists of 16 residues. With 6 bases removed from V and 2 bases from J, the gap between germline ends came to 20 bases. Germline CDR1 reads KGHSH; CDR2 reads LQKENI. The CDR3 spells CASSPGGSSSAYEQYF. The CDR3 coding sequence is TGTGCCAGCTCCCCAGGGGGGTCCTCATCTGCCTACGAGCAGTACTTC.

This clone was recorded only once. This chain uses TRBV28 with TRBJ1-3; TRBD1 is a possible D gene (5 bases). This CDR3 comprises 16 residues. The V end lost 3 bases, the J end lost 2 bases, and 14 bases lay between the germline ends. In germline, CDR1 is MDHEN, CDR2 SYDVKM. The CDR3: CASSFSRARAGNTIYF. CDR3 DNA sequence: TGTGCCAGCAGTTTCTCTCGAGCCAGGGCTGGAAACACCATATATTTT.

The chain uses TRBV5-6 and TRBJ2-3, with D possibly being TRBD1 (6 bases). This CDR3 comprises 17 residues. V was shortened by 1 base and J by 0 bases, with 15 bases between the two germline ends. Germline CDR1 SGHDT, CDR2 YYEEEE. CDR3 nucleotides: TGTGCCAGCAGCTTGACGGGACGGGACATCAGCACAGATACGCAGTATTTT. This translates into CASSLTGRDISTDTQYF. Full variable domain (missing parts from reference TRBV5-6 and TRBJ2-3): DAGVTQSPTHLIKTRGQQVTLRCSPKSGHDTVSWYQQALGQGPQFIFQYYEEEERQRGNFPDRFSGHQFPNYSSELNVNALLLGDSALYLCASSLTGRDISTDTQYFGPGTRLTVL.

A word on this clone: The junction departs from germline at one end; a sequencing error may be responsible. V and J are TRBV10-3 and TRBJ2-6, with TRBD1 as a possible D gene (5 bases). The CDR3 runs 14 residues. Germline lookup yields CDR1 ENHRY and CDR2 SYGVKD. CDR3 residues: CAISDSSGANGLTF. The CDR3 DNA reads TGTGCCATCAGTGATTCATCTGGGGCCAACGGCCTGACTTTC.

The chain links TRBV6-5 to TRBJ1-5, with D tentatively TRBD1 (6 bases). The germline V gene encodes CDR1 MNHEY and CDR2 SVGAGI. The CDR3 spans 14 residues. V lost 4 bases to trimming and J lost 5 bases, with 12 bases between them. CDR3 coding DNA: TGTGCCAGCAGTTCCCTGGACAGCTATCAGCCCCAGCATTTT. This sequence encodes CASSSLDSYQPQHF.